This entry lists 29 T cell receptor beta chains sequenced from one sample in a study of regulatory T cells in long-lasting Graves disease. Arm-PCR of CDR3 regions with iRepertoire HTBI primers generated TCR beta libraries. MiXCR, run by TCRdb on the multiplex PCR reads, gives a single entry per CDR3 protein. The data hold around 250,000 distinct CDR3 sequences, with around a sixth observed a single time. Time point in this sample: newly diagnosed GD, antithyroid drugs for less than 3 months. Isolated PBMC RNA provided the starting material for the TCR library. These sequences were also reported in another study, on T cells in Graves' hyperthyroidism and ophthalmopathy.

This material consisted of peripheral blood mononuclear cells (PBMCs), taken at new diagnosis, from a patient treated with antithyroid drugs. These receptors were collected from a woman under 40 with Graves disease.

This clonotype has more than one count but fewer than ten. The rearrangement uses TRBV9 and TRBJ1-2, with 7 bases aligning to TRBD1. CDR1 and CDR2 (germline): SGDLS, YYNGEE. The V and J ends lost 0 bases and 4 bases, in that order; junction bases with no gene match: 9. This CDR3 spans 16 amino acids. The CDR3, as DNA: TGTGCCAGCAGCGTAGACGTAGACAGGGCCCGCTATGGCTACACCTTC. As protein: CASSVDVDRARYGYTF.

The chain has TRBV19 and TRBJ2-3; 8 bases agree with TRBD1. J gave up 4 bases and V 6 bases, and 12 bases lay outside the gene matches. The CDR3 consists of 16 residues. Germline CDR1 reads LNHDA; CDR2 reads SQIVND (reference sequence). CDR3 amino acids: CASRAQTGVLADTQYF. The CDR3 DNA sequence: TGTGCCAGTAGGGCCCAGACAGGGGTCCTGGCAGATACGCAGTATTTT. The full variable domain, completed using reference TRBV19 and TRBJ2-3, is DGGITQSPKYLFRKEGQNVTLSCEQNLNHDAMYWYRQDPGQGLRLIYYSQIVNDFQKGDIAEGYSVSREKKESFPLTVTSAQKNPTAFYLCASRAQTGVLADTQYFGPGTRLTVL.

This clonotype was detected a few times. The chain links TRBV19 to TRBJ1-1, with a possible D match to TRBD1 (5 bases). CDR3 length: 14 residues. The V end was cut by 8 bases, the J end by 0 bases, with 13 bases between. Germline V gene sequence: CDR1 LNHDA, CDR2 SQIVND (reference sequence). As DNA, the CDR3 is TGTGCCAGTGCCGGGGGGGAGATGAACACTGAAGCTTTCTTT. The encoded protein is CASAGGEMNTEAFF.

This clonotype was seen ten or more times. The chain carries TRBV7-9 and TRBJ1-4; TRBD1 agrees at 9 bases. CDR1 is SEHNR and CDR2 is FQNEAQ in the germline V gene (reference sequence). The CDR3 has 15 residues. The trim removed 3 bases at V and 8 bases at J, leaving 7 bases unmatched. The CDR3 loop reads CASSFSGTGWEKLFF. The CDR3 bases are TGTGCCAGCAGCTTTTCCGGGACAGGGTGGGAAAAACTGTTTTTT.

This rearrangement joins TRBV20-1 to TRBJ2-7; no definite D call. V was trimmed by 1 base and J by 2 bases, leaving 12 bases between them. From germline, CDR1 is DFQATT and CDR2 SNEGSKA (reference sequence). The CDR3 extends over 14 amino acids. CDR3 amino acids: CSARAGHQTYEQYF. The CDR3 region has the DNA TGCAGTGCTAGAGCCGGGCACCAAACCTACGAGCAGTACTTC.

This clonotype was observed at least ten times. The rearrangement links TRBV7-8 to TRBJ2-7; the D gene is possibly TRBD2 (5 bases). Germline CDR1 and CDR2: SGHVS and FQNEAQ. V was cut by 3 bases and J by 3 bases, with 9 bases left in between. The CDR3 sequence is 13 residues long. The chain's CDR3 is CASSLDSRYEQYF. CDR3 DNA sequence: TGTGCCAGCAGCTTGGACTCCCGCTACGAGCAGTACTTC. Complete variable domain (other parts from reference TRBV7-8 and TRBJ2-7): GAGVSQSPRYKVAKRGQDVALRCDPISGHVSLFWYQQALGQGPEFLTYFQNEAQLDKSGLPSDRFFAERPEGSVSTLKIQRTQQEDSAVYLCASSLDSRYEQYFGPGTRLTVT.

This clonotype was seen repeatedly, ten times or more. A read error may produce the germline difference seen at one junction end. The genes are TRBV7-2 and TRBJ2-7; 8 bases fit TRBD2. Germline V CDR1 and CDR2: SGHTA, FQGNSA. The CDR3 loop spans 16 amino acids. The CDR3 loop is CASSLKSGGATYEQYF. The CDR3 DNA reads TGCGCCAGCAGTCTTAAAAGCGGGGGAGCCACCTACGAGCAGTACTTC.

In this sample, this clonotype turned up many times. The gene calls are TRBV6-1 and TRBJ1-6; tentative D call: TRBD1 (6 bases). Deletions cut 7 bases from V and 10 bases from J, with 17 bases between. CDR1 and CDR2 (germline): MNHNS, SASEGT. This CDR3 has 14 residues. This chain's CDR3 is CASTEGQGHSPLHF. CDR3 coding DNA: TGTGCCAGCACCGAGGGGCAGGGACACTCACCCCTCCACTTT.

Details on this clonotype: A read error likely explains this, since a far larger clone differs by one base. This chain links TRBV11-1 with TRBJ1-2, with D uncertain. This CDR3 comprises 14 residues. Germline V gene sequence: CDR1 SGHAT, CDR2 FQDESV (reference sequence). Trimming cost V 1 base and J 4 bases, with 10 bases left between them. The CDR3, as DNA: TGTGCCAGCAGCTTAGGGGCGACCGGCTATGGCTACACCTTC. It encodes CASSLGATGYGYTF.

This chain links TRBV11-2 with TRBJ1-1, with D perhaps matching TRBD1 (5 bases). This CDR3 comprises 12 residues. Germline V gene lookup returns CDR1 SGHAT and CDR2 FQNNGV. Trimming pared 7 bases from V and 11 bases from J, leaving 17 bases between. CDR3 bases: TGTGCCAGCATCGATCTTGGAGGGGCGGCTTTCTTT. Residues: CASIDLGGAAFF.

For this clonotype: This could be a read error, since a much larger clone is one nucleotide away. The rearrangement joins TRBV13 to TRBJ1-2, with D possibly being TRBD1 (6 bases). The CDR3 sequence is 14 residues long. Between the trimmed V and J ends, which lost 3 bases and 1 base, there was a span of 9 bases. CDR1 is PRHDT and CDR2 is FYEKMQ in the germline V gene (reference sequence). The CDR3 sequence is CASSLFRGNYGYTF. In nucleotides, the CDR3 is TGTGCCAGCAGCTTGTTCAGGGGTAACTATGGCTACACCTTC.

This clonotype turned up a few times. One base away lies a much larger clone, so this may be a sequencing read error. V usage is TRBV20-1 and J usage is TRBJ2-3; D remains unclear. Germline V gives CDR1 DFQATT, CDR2 SNEGSKA (reference sequence). CDR3 length: 14 amino acids. With 2 bases removed from V and 5 bases from J, the gap between germline ends came to 14 bases. CDR3 nucleotides: TGCAGTGCTAGATCCTCCCAGGTAATAGATACGCAGTATTTT. Encoded protein: CSARSSQVIDTQYF.

V is TRBV7-8 and J is TRBJ1-1; D may be TRBD1 (5 bases). The germline V gene encodes CDR1 SGHVS and CDR2 FQNEAQ. Trimming pared 5 bases from V and 11 bases from J, leaving 15 bases between. The CDR3 length is 12 residues. CDR3 nucleotide sequence: TGTGCCAGCAGCCGCACTAGCGGGGGGGCTTTCTTT. Protein: CASSRTSGGAFF.

A remark on this clonotype: One base separates it from a far larger clone, so it is likely a read error. The chain combines TRBV20-1 with TRBJ2-7; D is tentatively TRBD1 or TRBD2 (6 bases each). Trimming took off 3 bases at V and 7 bases at J, with 22 bases between the two ends. The CDR3 has 15 residues. Looked up from germline, CDR1 is DFQATT and CDR2 is SNEGSKA (reference sequence). CDR3 bases: TGCAGTGCTAGTGGAAAAGGGGGGTCCTACAATGAGCAGTACTTC. It yields the protein CSASGKGGSYNEQYF.

This clonotype was observed at least ten times. The chain is built from TRBV6-2 or TRBV6-3 and TRBJ2-5; D is possibly TRBD1 (8 bases). The V and J ends lost 2 bases and 4 bases respectively, with 17 bases between them. The CDR3 length is 16 residues. CDR1 and CDR2 (germline): MNHEY, SVGEGT. Here the CDR3 DNA reads TGTGCCAGCAGTTACCAACGGACAGGGAGGGGAGAGACCCAGTACTTC. Translated: CASSYQRTGRGETQYF.

Concerning this clonotype: A single base separates this from a much larger clone, so it may be a read error. V gene TRBV12-3 or TRBV12-4 combines with J gene TRBJ2-5; maybe TRBD1 (5 bases). V gave up 5 bases and J gave up 1 base, with 8 bases separating them. The CDR3 is made up of 13 amino acids. The CDR3 region is CASSDQGQETQYF. The CDR3 DNA sequence: TGTGCCAGCAGTGACCAGGGCCAAGAGACCCAGTACTTC.

This clonotype was observed a handful of times. A much larger clone lies a single base off, so this may be a read error. The V and J genes are TRBV20-1 and TRBJ1-3; D is uncertain. This CDR3 is 13 amino acids long. Germline lookup yields CDR1 DFQATT and CDR2 SNEGSKA (reference sequence). CDR3 DNA sequence: TGCAGTGCTAGAGAGGATTTGGCGAACACCGTATATTTT. Its protein product is CSAREDLANTVYF.

The CDR3 nucleotides are TGTGCCAGCAGTCCCGAGCCGGGACGCTACAATGAGCAGTTCTTC. It translates to CASSPEPGRYNEQFF. This chain joins TRBV9 and TRBJ2-1; the D gene could be TRBD1 or TRBD2 (5 bases each). This CDR3 has 15 amino acids. Germline CDR1 SGDLS, CDR2 YYNGEE. V shed 5 bases and J shed 3 bases, with 15 bases lying between them.

The gene calls are TRBV2 and TRBJ2-3; 8 bases agree with TRBD2. This CDR3 has 16 amino acids. With V trimmed by 6 bases and J by 1 base, 9 bases remained unmatched. From germline, CDR1 is SNHLY and CDR2 FYNNEI. CDR3 residues: CASSNTKTSGTDTQYF. The CDR3 bases are TGTGCCAGCAGCAACACGAAGACTAGCGGCACAGATACGCAGTATTTT.

The rearrangement links TRBV3-1 to TRBJ1-1, with 12 bases fitting TRBD1. The CDR3 has 13 amino acids. V lost 5 bases, J lost 14 bases, and 9 bases stayed unmatched. Germline CDR1 is LGHDT and CDR2 is YNNKEL (reference sequence). The CDR3 loop is CASSKPGQGAPFF. Here the CDR3 DNA reads TGTGCCAGCAGCAAACCGGGACAGGGGGCGCCGTTCTTT.

The V gene is TRBV9, the J gene TRBJ1-5; D unresolved. The CDR3 is 13 residues long. Germline CDR1 SGDLS, CDR2 YYNGEE. Trimming left V 3 bases short and J 4 bases short, with 8 bases between. The CDR3 nucleotides are TGTGCCAGCAGCGCAGCTGGGAATCAGCCCCAGCATTTT. Protein sequence: CASSAAGNQPQHF. Full variable domain (outside the CDR3, taken from reference TRBV9 and TRBJ1-5): DSGVTQTPKHLITATGQRVTLRCSPRSGDLSVYWYQQSLDQGLQFLIQYYNGEERAKGNILERFSAQQFPDLHSELNLSSLELGDSALYFCASSAAGNQPQHFGDGTRLSIL.

This clonotype was observed at least ten times. The chain carries TRBV19 and TRBJ2-4; D unresolved. Trimming stripped 5 bases from V and 0 bases from J, with 8 bases between. CDR3 length equals 14 residues. The V gene's germline CDR1 is LNHDA and CDR2 SQIVND (reference sequence). The CDR3 protein is CASSRFEAKNIQYF. Here the CDR3 DNA reads TGTGCCAGTAGTCGATTCGAAGCCAAAAACATTCAGTACTTC.

This clonotype showed up many times. The V and J genes are TRBV4-3 and TRBJ2-7; D uncertain. Trimming removed 1 base from V and 2 bases from J, with 6 bases in between. The germline gives CDR1 LGHNA, CDR2 YSLEER. CDR3 size: 13 residues. CDR3: CASSQGMAYEQYF. The DNA of the CDR3 is TGCGCCAGCAGCCAAGGGATGGCCTACGAGCAGTACTTC.

This clonotype came up a few times. V and J are TRBV19 and TRBJ1-2; no clear D. The CDR3 has 11 amino acids. V gave up 3 bases and J gave up 8 bases, with 7 bases separating them. Germline V gene data show CDR1 as LNHDA and CDR2 as SQIVND (reference sequence). The DNA for the CDR3 is TGTGCCAGTAGTATTGGCGGCGGCTACACCTTC. As protein: CASSIGGGYTF.

This clonotype was picked up many times. The rearrangement uses TRBV7-2 and TRBJ2-5, with D perhaps matching TRBD2 (5 bases). V was pared by 5 bases and J by 2 bases, with 15 bases between. The CDR3 is 15 residues long. Germline V gives CDR1 SGHTA, CDR2 FQGNSA. This CDR3 is CASSRDSAPQETQYF. In DNA form, the CDR3 reads TGTGCCAGCAGCCGCGATAGCGCCCCACAAGAGACCCAGTACTTC.

This clonotype showed up many times. Here the CDR3 DNA reads TGCAGTGCCCTTTCGGAGCACGAGCAGTACTTC. Translating gives CSALSEHEQYF. V gene TRBV20-1 combines with J gene TRBJ2-7; D not resolved. The CDR3 extends over 11 amino acids. The germline CDR1 and CDR2 sequences are DFQATT and SNEGSKA (reference sequence). V gave up 6 bases and J gave up 5 bases, with 11 bases separating them.

As for this clonotype: A single base is all that separates this from a far larger clone, so a read error is likely. The conserved final phenylalanine or tryptophan is absent from the CDR3, which likely points to a read error. The rearrangement joins TRBV7-3 to TRBJ1-2; 7 bases match TRBD1. With 5 bases clipped from V and 4 bases from J, the junction kept 4 bases outside the gene matches. The CDR3 consists of 13 residues. The germline V gene encodes CDR1 SGHTA and CDR2 FQGTGA. As DNA, the CDR3 is TGTGCCAGCAGCCCGGGACAGCTCTATGGCTACACCCTC. It encodes CASSPGQLYGYTL.

The V and J genes are TRBV19 and TRBJ2-2; TRBD2 matches at 16 bases. The germline V gene encodes CDR1 LNHDA and CDR2 SQIVND (reference sequence). V lost 7 bases to trimming and J lost 3 bases; unmatched junction nucleotides: 5. The CDR3 length is 17 residues. CDR3 coding DNA: TGTGCCAGTACGGGACTAGCGGGAGGGCCGGACACCGGGGAGCTGTTTTTT. Protein sequence: CASTGLAGGPDTGELFF. The full variable domain, its missing parts supplied by reference TRBV19 and TRBJ2-2, is DGGITQSPKYLFRKEGQNVTLSCEQNLNHDAMYWYRQDPGQGLRLIYYSQIVNDFQKGDIAEGYSVSREKKESFPLTVTSAQKNPTAFYLCASTGLAGGPDTGELFFGEGSRLTVL.

The sample holds many counts of this clonotype. The chain uses TRBV4-1 and TRBJ2-5; D is unresolved. This CDR3 comprises 13 residues. CDR1 and CDR2 (germline): MGHRA, YSYEKL. Trimming removed 0 bases at V and 9 bases at J, with 11 bases between. In DNA, the CDR3 is TGCGCCAGCAGCCAAGATCGAGCTAAGGCCCAGTACTTC. Protein: CASSQDRAKAQYF.